This record looks at one TCR beta chain sequence and its context. Its antigen target is currently unknown. Per-base qualities were not stored, and no clone one base away is much larger. Using the deep immunoSEQ assay, multiplex PCR amplified TCR CDR3 regions from genomic DNA. For each cell subset, the extracted genomic DNA was distributed evenly across all wells of several immunoSEQ 96-well plates, and each plate served as one replicate. For sorted subsets, 200 ng of genomic DNA, equivalent to around 30,000 T cell genomes, went into each replicate PCR. The purified libraries were quantified using a Qubit 3.0 fluorometer, sized with a Bioanalyzer 2100, and then quantified again using the KAPA Library Quantification kit. Every immunoSEQ 96-well plate was sequenced on a dedicated single-read 150-cycle Illumina NextSeq 550 flow cell. The source study handled its data this way. Because the immunoSEQ output included only junctional sequences and no quality scores, the filtering could not be the same as the filtering used for full-length reads. Sequences were annotated with PyIR, a Python wrapper for IgBLAST v1.9, using IMGT germline references to assign V/J genes and CDR3. Reads were removed for weak V/J assignments (E-value above 1e-6), missing CDR3, stop codons, out-of-frame junctions, or ambiguous translated residues. V3J clonotypes were defined as sequences sharing an identical inferred V gene, J gene, and CDR3 amino acid sequence. Percentage overlap between repertoires was calculated by dividing the number of shared unique clonotypes by the size of the smaller repertoire. Three approaches were used to assess repertoire richness: RTK rarefaction, the Chao1 estimator, and Recon v2.1 estimates of unobserved clonotypes. Generation probabilities were computed with OLGA for all TCRbeta clonotypes obtained by the gDNA method from a few donors. Here the immuneACCESS table is served through TCRdb, limited to in-frame sequences with V and J called. Missing clones are a known gap in these copies; in checked studies unresolved V genes cover under half, and the rest lacks a known reason. That table is the source of V, J and clone size, and D and trimming were worked out from the DNA. For this sample the table gives fewer than 2.5 million clones, of which approximately 93% were detected only once. The ten largest clones take up about 0.39% of the sample.

The data were obtained in a study of shared clonotypes between healthy human individuals (dated by TCRdb to the early 2020s). Context from the whole study: A couple of women and a few men aged 18 to 49 years were included in the cohort. To increase sequencing depth and limit assay-specific biases, TCR repertoire library preparation and sequencing were carried out by different laboratories using diverse techniques. Per donor, leukapheresis produced somewhere between about 0.85 and 9.5 billion PBMCs. To estimate repertoire size and how much clonotype sharing occurs between individuals, the study deeply sequenced the blood TCR repertoires of several healthy adults. For each donor, three plates each were used for CD4 naive and CD4 memory, two plates were used for CD8 naive, and one plate was used for CD8 memory.

V and J lose 1 base and 7 bases, and a span of 8 bases separates them. Reading the germline V gene gives CDR1 SGHRS and CDR2 YFSETQ. The CDR3, cysteine through phenylalanine, is 12 amino acids long. Kept here is only the CDR3 DNA, which spans 36 bases and is read in frame from base 1. Broad study findings and their caveats: Incomplete sequencing was indicated by rarefaction of sorted-subset datasets, despite the large sequencing depth. Larger estimated clonotype richness was generally found for naive subsets than for memory subsets. About 5% of naive CD4, 3.5% of naive CD8, approximately 2.2% of memory CD4, and about 0.4% of memory CD8 clonotypes were shared across several donors. Because the study included only a small number of donors, the genetic and exposure-history diversity represented was limited. Clonotypes shared by all four sorted-subset donors showed higher generation probabilities than non-shared clonotypes. Only blood was sampled, and tissue TCR repertoires likely differ from those in blood. Based on pairwise subsampling, the degree of clonotype sharing among donors was expected to be affected by sequencing depth.

The donors were healthy, HIV-negative adults with no recently reported acute infections or vaccinations. Every donor was a Caucasian adult living in Nashville, Tennessee, USA. CD4+ T cells were enriched by magnetic negative selection; naive cells were then positively selected on CD45RA, and the negative fraction formed the memory subset. After blood collection by leukapheresis, PBMCs were isolated using Ficoll-Histopaque density gradient centrifugation and then cryopreserved in the vapor phase of liquid nitrogen. Analytical flow cytometry was used to check the purity and quantity of every magnetically sorted T cell population. Genomic DNA was isolated from every sorted fraction and measured by UV absorbance on a Nanodrop 2000c.

This clonotype was sampled from a man in his late teens or twenties in good health. Some clones in this sample may be carry-over from other donors' samples. The receptor chain draws on TRBV5-1 and TRBJ1-1, with no reliable assignment of the D segment. Sample: naive CD4+ T cells from PBMCs. Read against the paper, the sample's cell subset or site label means: CD45RA+ positively selected. In nucleotides, the sequence is TGCGCCAGCAGCTTGTTAAGGGATGAAGCTTTCTTT. Its product reads: CASSLLRDEAFF.